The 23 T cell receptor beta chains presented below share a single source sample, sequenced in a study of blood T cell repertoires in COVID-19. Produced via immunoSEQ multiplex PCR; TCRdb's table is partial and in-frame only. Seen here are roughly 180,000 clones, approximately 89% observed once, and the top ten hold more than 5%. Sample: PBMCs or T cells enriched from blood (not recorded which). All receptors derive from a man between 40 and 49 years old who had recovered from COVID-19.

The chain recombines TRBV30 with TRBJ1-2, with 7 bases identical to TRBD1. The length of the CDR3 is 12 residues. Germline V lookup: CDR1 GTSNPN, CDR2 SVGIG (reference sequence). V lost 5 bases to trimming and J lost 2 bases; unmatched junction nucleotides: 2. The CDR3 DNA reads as TGTGCCTGGGCGACAGGGAACTATGGCTACACCTTC. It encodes CAWATGNYGYTF.

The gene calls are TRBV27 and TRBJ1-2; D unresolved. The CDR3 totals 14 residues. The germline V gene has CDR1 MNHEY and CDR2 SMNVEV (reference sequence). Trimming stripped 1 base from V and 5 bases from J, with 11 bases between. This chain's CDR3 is CASSLFGRGYGYTF. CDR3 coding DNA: TGTGCCAGCAGTTTATTTGGCAGAGGGTATGGCTACACCTTC.

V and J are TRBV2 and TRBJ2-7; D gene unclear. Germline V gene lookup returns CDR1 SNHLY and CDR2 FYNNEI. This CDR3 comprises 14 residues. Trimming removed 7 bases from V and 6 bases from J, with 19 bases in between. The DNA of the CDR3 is TGTGCCAGCAACGACCTACAGCCACATTTCGAGCAGTACTTC. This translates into CASNDLQPHFEQYF.

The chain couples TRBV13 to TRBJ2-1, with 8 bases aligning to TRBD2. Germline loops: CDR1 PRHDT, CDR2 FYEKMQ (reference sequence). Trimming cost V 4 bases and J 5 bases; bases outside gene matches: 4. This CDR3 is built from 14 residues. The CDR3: CASSWGTRDNEQFF. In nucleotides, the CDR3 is TGTGCCAGCAGCTGGGGGACTAGGGACAATGAGCAGTTCTTC.

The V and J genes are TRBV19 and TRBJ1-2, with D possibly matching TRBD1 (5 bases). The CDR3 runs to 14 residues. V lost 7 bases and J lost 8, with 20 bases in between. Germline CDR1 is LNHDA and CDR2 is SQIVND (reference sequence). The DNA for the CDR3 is TGTGCCAGTAATCAAATTCCGGGACGGGAGGGCTACACCTTC. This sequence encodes CASNQIPGREGYTF.

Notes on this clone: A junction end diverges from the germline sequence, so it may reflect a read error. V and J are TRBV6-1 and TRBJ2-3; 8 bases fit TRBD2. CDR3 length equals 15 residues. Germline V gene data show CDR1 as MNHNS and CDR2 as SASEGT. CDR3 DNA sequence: TGTGCCAGCAGAGAAGCGGGAGTGGGCACAGATACGCAGTATTTT. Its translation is CASREAGVGTDTQYF.

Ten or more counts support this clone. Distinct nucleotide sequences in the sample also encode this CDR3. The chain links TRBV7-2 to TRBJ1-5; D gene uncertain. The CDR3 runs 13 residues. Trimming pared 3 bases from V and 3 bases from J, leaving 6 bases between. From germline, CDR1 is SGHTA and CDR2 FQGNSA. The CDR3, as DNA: TGTGCCAGCAGCTTGATAGACAATCAGCCCCAGCATTTT. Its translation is CASSLIDNQPQHF. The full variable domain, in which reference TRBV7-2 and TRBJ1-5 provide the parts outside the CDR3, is GAGVSQSPSNKVTEKGKDVELRCDPISGHTALYWYRQSLGQGLEFLIYFQGNSAPDKSGLPSDRFSAERTGGSVSTLTIQRTQQEDSAVYLCASSLIDNQPQHFGDGTRLSIL.

The CDR3 DNA reads as TGTGCCAGTCGACAGGTTGCCTATGGCTACACCTTC. Its protein product is CASRQVAYGYTF. V is TRBV19 and J is TRBJ1-2, with D tentatively TRBD1 (6 bases). With 8 bases removed from V and 4 bases from J, the gap between germline ends came to 11 bases. The germline V gene encodes CDR1 LNHDA and CDR2 SQIVND (reference sequence). The CDR3 is 12 residues long.

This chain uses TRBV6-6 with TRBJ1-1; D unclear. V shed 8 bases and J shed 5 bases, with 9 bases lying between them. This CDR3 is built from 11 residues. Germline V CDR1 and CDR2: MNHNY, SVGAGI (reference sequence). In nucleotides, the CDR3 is TGTGCCAGCCCAGGAGGTACTGAAGCTTTCTTT. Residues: CASPGGTEAFF.

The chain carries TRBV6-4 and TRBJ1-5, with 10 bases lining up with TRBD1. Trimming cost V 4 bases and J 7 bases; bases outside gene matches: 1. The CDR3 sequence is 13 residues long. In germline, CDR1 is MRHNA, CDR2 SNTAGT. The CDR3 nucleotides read TGTGCCAGCAGTGGGGACAGGGGACAGCCCCAGCATTTT. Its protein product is CASSGDRGQPQHF.

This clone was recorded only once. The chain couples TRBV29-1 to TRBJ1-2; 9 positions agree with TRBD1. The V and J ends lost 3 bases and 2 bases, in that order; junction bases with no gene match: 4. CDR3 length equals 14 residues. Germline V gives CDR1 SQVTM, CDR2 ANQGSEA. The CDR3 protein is CSVDRDRANYGYTF. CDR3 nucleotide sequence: TGCAGCGTTGACCGGGACAGGGCAAACTATGGCTACACCTTC.

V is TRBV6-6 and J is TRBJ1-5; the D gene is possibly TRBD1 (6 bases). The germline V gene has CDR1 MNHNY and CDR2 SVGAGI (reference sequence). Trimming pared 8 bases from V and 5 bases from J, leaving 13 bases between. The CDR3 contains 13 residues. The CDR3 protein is CASSTGSHQPQHF. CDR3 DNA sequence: TGTGCCAGCTCCACAGGGAGTCATCAGCCCCAGCATTTT.

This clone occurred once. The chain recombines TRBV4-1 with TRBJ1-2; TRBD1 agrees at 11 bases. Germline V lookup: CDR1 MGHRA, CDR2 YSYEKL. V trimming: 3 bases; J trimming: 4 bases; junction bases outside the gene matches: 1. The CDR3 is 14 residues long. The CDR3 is CASSQDRGPYGYTF. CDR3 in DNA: TGCGCCAGCAGCCAGGACAGGGGGCCCTATGGCTACACCTTC.

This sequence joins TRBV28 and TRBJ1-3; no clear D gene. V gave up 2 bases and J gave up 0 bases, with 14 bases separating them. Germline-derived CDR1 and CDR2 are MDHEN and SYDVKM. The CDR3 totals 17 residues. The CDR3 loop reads CASSLIRVGYSGNTIYF. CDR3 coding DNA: TGTGCCAGCAGTTTAATTCGGGTAGGATACTCTGGAAACACCATATATTTT.

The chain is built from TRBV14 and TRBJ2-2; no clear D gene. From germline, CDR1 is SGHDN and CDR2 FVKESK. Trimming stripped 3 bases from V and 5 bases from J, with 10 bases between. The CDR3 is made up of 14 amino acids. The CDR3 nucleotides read TGTGCCAGCAGCCACGAGGCCCGTACCGGGGAGCTGTTTTTT. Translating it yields CASSHEARTGELFF.

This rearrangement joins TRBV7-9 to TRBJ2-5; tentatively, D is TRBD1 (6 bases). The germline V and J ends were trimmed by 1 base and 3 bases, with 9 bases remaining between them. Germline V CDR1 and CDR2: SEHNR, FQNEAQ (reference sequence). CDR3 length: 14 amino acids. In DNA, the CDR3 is TGTGCCAGCAGCTTAGGACAGGAGGAAGAGACCCAGTACTTC. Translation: CASSLGQEEETQYF.

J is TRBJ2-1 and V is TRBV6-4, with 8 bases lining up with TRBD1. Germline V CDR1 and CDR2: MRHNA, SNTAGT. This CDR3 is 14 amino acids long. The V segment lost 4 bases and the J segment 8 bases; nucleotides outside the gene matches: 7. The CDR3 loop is CASSVRDRGYEQFF. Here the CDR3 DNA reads TGTGCCAGCAGTGTCCGAGACAGGGGTTATGAGCAGTTCTTC.

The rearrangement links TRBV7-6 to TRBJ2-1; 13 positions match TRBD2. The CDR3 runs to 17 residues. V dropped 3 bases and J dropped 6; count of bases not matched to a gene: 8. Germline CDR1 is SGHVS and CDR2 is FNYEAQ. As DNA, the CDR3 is TGTGCCAGCAGCTTGCCCCTAACTAGCGGGGGGGCCAATGAGCAGTTCTTC. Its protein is CASSLPLTSGGANEQFF.

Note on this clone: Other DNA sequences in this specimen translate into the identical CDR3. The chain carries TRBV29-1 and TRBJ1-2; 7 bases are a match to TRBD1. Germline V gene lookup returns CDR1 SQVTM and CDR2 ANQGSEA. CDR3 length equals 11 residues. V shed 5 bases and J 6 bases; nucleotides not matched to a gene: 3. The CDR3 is CSVRGLDGYTF. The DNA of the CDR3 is TGCAGCGTTAGGGGGCTAGATGGCTACACCTTC.

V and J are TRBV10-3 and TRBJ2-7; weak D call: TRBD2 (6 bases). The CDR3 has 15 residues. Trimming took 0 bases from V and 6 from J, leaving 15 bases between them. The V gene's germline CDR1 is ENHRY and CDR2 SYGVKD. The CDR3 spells CAISESTGVGSEQYF. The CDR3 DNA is TGTGCCATCAGTGAGTCGACGGGGGTTGGATCCGAGCAGTACTTC.

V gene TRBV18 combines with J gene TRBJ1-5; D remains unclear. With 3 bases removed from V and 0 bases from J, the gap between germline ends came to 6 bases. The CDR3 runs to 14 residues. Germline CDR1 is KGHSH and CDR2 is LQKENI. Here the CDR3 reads CASSPVLSNQPQHF. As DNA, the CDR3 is TGTGCCAGCTCACCTGTACTTAGCAATCAGCCCCAGCATTTT.

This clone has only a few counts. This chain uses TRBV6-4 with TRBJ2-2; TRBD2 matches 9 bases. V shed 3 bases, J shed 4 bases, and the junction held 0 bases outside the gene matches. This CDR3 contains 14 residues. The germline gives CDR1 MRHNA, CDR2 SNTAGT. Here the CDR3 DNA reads TGTGCCAGCAGTGAGCGGGGGGGCACCGGGGAGCTGTTTTTT. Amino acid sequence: CASSERGGTGELFF.

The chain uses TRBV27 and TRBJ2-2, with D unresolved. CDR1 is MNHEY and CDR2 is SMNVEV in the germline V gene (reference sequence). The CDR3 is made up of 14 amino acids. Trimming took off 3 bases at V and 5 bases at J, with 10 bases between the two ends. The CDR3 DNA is TGTGCCAGCAGTTTGCGGCCCCTTACCGGGGAGCTGTTTTTT. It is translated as CASSLRPLTGELFF.